This is a list of T cell receptor beta chains from one sample in a study of molecular identifiers for immune sequencing clone quantification. TCRdb fed the PCR reads into MiXCR, producing one record per CDR3 protein. The table records about 630,000 distinct CDR3 sequences, around 25% of them present only once. Sequenced: naive CD8+ T cells from blood, with Jurkat cell RNA spiked in. The receptors here all came from a human donor in good health. Some libraries in this study had Jurkat cell RNA spiked in. The CDR3 runs from the conserved cysteine through the conserved F or W. Each record gives: D gene, clone size, V gene, J gene, CDR3 DNA, CDR3 protein. D genes are given only for firm matches. The size field is filled for only some rows; it gives once, few, many or a size class.

>TRBD2|few|TRBV6-2/TRBV6-3|TRBJ2-7
TGTGCCAGCAGCATGGGACTAGCGGGAAGCGACGAGCAGTACTTC
CASSMGLAGSDEQYF
>TRBD1|few|TRBV27|TRBJ1-5
TGTGCCAGCAGCCTTCTGGGACAGGGTGGAAATCAGCCCCAGCATTTT
CASSLLGQGGNQPQHF
>TRBD1|NA|TRBV19|TRBJ2-2
TGTGCCAGTAGTATATCGGACAGGAGTACCACCGGGGAGCTGTTTTTT
CASSISDRSTTGELFF
>NA|NA|TRBV19|TRBJ1-1
TGTGCCAGTATGACAGGTAACACTGAAGCTCTCTTT
CASMTGNTEALF
>NA|few|TRBV6-2/TRBV6-3|TRBJ1-2
TGTGCCAGCAGTTACTCTAAAGAGATGGGAACCTATGGCTACACCTTC
CASSYSKEMGTYGYTF
>NA|NA|TRBV27|TRBJ2-7
TGTGCCAGCAGTTCCCAGGGTCCCCTCTTCTCCTACGAGCAGTACTTC
CASSSQGPLFSYEQYF
>NA|NA|TRBV2|TRBJ1-1
TGTGCCAGCAGTGAAGGGACAGTAATGAACACTGAAGCTTTCTTT
CASSEGTVMNTEAFF
>NA|NA|TRBV6-5|TRBJ2-7
TGTGCCAGCAGTTCAACCCCAAACGGGGCCTCCTACGAGCAGTACTTC
CASSSTPNGASYEQYF
>NA|many|TRBV9|TRBJ2-3
TGTGCCAGCAGCGGAATGGGGTATACGCAGTATTTT
CASSGMGYTQYF
>NA|NA|TRBV20-1|TRBJ1-1
TGCAGTGCTAGTGTTCGAGGTCTATCGACTGAAGCTTTCTTT
CSASVRGLSTEAFF
>TRBD2|few|TRBV9|TRBJ2-7
TGTGCCAGCAGCAAGCGGGACGGACCCTACGAGCAGTACTTC
CASSKRDGPYEQYF
>NA|few|TRBV20-1|TRBJ2-6
TGCAGTGCTAGAGATGGGGGGGCCGGGGCCAACGTCCTGACTTTC
CSARDGGAGANVLTF
>NA|many|TRBV7-9|TRBJ2-7
TGTGCCAGCAGCTCCACCGCTTGGGCGACAGGGAGGTACGAGCAGTACTTC
CASSSTAWATGRYEQYF
>NA|NA|TRBV2|TRBJ1-5
TGTGCCAGCAGGGGGTATAGCATTCAGCCCCAGCATTTT
CASRGYSIQPQHF
>NA|few|TRBV28|TRBJ2-7
TGTGCCAGCAGTTTATCAAGGGCCGTCTCTCACGAGCAGTACTTC
CASSLSRAVSHEQYF
>NA|NA|TRBV9|TRBJ2-5
TGTGCCAGCAGCGACAGGGGCGAAGGGGGGGACCAGTACTTC
CASSDRGEGGDQYF
>NA|NA|TRBV30|TRBJ2-2
TGTGCCTGGAGTTCGGGGAACACCGGGGAGCTGTTTTTT
CAWSSGNTGELFF
>NA|NA|TRBV6-5|TRBJ2-7
TGTGCCAGCGCCGGGGGAAGGGTTAGCGGTGGTGTTGGTATATACGAGCAGTACTTC
CASAGGRVSGGVGIYEQYF
>TRBD1|many|TRBV7-9|TRBJ2-2
TGTGCCAGCAGCCCACAACCCGGGACAGGGTTGACCGGGGAGCTGTTTTTT
CASSPQPGTGLTGELFF
>NA|many|TRBV27|TRBJ2-7
TGTGCCAGCAGTCAGCCGCCTAGGGACGAGCAGTACTTC
CASSQPPRDEQYF
>NA|NA|TRBV29-1|TRBJ2-7
TGCAGCGTTGTGGCGGGCTCCTACGAGCAGTACTTC
CSVVAGSYEQYF
>NA|once|TRBV7-9|TRBJ1-5
TGTGCCAGGAGCTTAGGGTCAGGGTTACAGCCCCAGCATTTT
CARSLGSGLQPQHF
>NA|NA|TRBV19|TRBJ2-3
TGTGCCAGTAGTATAGTACCAGGGAACATGGATAAGCAGTATTTT
CASSIVPGNMDKQYF
>TRBD2|NA|TRBV6-5|TRBJ2-3
TGTGCCAGCAGTGATGGACTAGCTTCTGATACGCAGTATTTT
CASSDGLASDTQYF
>NA|many|TRBV7-2|TRBJ2-7
TGTGCCAGCAGCCCAGGACACACGAGCTCCTACGAGCAGTACTTC
CASSPGHTSSYEQYF
>NA|NA|TRBV10-1|TRBJ2-7
TGCGCCAGCAGTGATAACAGGACACCACGCTCCTACAAGCAGTACTTC
CASSDNRTPRSYKQYF
>TRBD2|many|TRBV12-3/TRBV12-4|TRBJ2-2
TGTGCCAGCAGTTTAACCGCGGGGGGTGGCACCGGGGAGCTGTTTTTT
CASSLTAGGGTGELFF
>NA|few|TRBV3-1|TRBJ1-2
TGTGCCAGCAGCCAGGCCCTGGGGAGGGCTCGAGGCTACACCTTC
CASSQALGRARGYTF